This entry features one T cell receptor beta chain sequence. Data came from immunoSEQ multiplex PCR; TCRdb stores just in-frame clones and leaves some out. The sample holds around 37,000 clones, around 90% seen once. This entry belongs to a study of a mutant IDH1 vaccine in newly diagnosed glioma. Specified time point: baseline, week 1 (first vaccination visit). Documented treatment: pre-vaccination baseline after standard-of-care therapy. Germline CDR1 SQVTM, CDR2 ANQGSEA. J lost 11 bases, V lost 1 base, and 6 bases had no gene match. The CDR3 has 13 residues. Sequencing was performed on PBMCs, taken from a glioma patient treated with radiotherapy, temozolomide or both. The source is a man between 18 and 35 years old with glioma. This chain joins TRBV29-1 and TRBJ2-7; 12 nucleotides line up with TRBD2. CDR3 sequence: CSVEGLAGVQEYF. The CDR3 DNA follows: TGCAGCGTTGAAGGACTAGCGGGAGTTCAAGAGTACTTC.